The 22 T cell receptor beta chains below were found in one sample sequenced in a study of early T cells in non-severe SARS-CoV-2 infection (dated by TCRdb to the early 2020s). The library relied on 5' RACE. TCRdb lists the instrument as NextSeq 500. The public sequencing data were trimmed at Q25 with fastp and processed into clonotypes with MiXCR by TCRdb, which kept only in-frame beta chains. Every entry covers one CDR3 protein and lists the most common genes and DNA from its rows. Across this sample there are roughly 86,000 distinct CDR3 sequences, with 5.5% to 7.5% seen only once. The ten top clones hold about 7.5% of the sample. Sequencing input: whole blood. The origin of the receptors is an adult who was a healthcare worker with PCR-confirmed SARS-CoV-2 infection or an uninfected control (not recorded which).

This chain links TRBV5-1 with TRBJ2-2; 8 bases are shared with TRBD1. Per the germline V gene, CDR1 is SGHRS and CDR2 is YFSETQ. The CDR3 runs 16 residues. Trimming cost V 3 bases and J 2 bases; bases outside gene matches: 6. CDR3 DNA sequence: TGCGCCAGCAGCTGGCCGACAGGGGCAAACACCGGGGAGCTGTTTTTT. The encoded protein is CASSWPTGANTGELFF.

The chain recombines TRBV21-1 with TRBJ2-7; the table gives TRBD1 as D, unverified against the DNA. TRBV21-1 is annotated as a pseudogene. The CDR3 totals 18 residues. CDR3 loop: CASSKIHMTGTLSYEQYF. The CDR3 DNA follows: TGTGCCAGCAGCAAAATTCATATGACAGGAACTCTCTCCTACGAGCAGTACTTC.

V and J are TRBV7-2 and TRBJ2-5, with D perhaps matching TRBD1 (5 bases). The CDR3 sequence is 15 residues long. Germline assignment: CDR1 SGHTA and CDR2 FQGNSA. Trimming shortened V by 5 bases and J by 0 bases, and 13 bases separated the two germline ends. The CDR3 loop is CASSLKTADQETQYF. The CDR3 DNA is TGTGCCAGCAGCCTCAAGACAGCAGACCAAGAGACCCAGTACTTC.

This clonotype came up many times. CDR3 nucleotide sequence: TGCAGTGCTAGTCAGGGGACGGAGAGTCCATCGCATACGCAGTATTTT. Its translation: CSASQGTESPSHTQYF. This chain uses TRBV20-1 with TRBJ2-3; tentative D call: TRBD1 (6 bases). There are 16 residues in the CDR3. From germline, CDR1 is DFQATT and CDR2 SNEGSKA (reference sequence). Trimming removed 3 bases from V and 7 bases from J, with 23 bases in between.

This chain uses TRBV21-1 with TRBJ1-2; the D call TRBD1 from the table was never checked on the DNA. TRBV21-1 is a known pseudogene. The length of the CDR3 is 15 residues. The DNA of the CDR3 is TGTGCCAGCAGCAATCCCCAGGGGGCGAACTATGGCTACACCTTC. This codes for CASSNPQGANYGYTF.

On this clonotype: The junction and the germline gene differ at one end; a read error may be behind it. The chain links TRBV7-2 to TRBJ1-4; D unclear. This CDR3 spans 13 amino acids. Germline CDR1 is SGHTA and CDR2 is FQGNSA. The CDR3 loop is CASSPKTGIGLTF. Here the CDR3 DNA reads TGTGCCAGCAGCCCCAAAACCGGGATCGGACTAACTTTT.

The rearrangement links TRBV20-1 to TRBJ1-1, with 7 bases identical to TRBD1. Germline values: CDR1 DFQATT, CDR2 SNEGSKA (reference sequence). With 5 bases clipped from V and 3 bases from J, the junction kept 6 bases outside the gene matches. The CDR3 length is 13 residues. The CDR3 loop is CSAGGTEDTEAFF. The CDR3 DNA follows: TGCAGTGCTGGTGGGACAGAGGACACTGAAGCTTTCTTT.

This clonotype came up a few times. CDR3 region: CASSYYQGNSPLHF. CDR3 DNA: TGTGCCAGCAGTTACTACCAGGGTAACTCACCCCTCCACTTT. The chain is built from TRBV6-6 and TRBJ1-6; the D gene is possibly TRBD1 (5 bases). Germline CDR1 and CDR2: MNHNY and SVGAGI (reference sequence). The CDR3 has 14 residues. V shed 1 base and J shed 10 bases, with 11 bases lying between them.

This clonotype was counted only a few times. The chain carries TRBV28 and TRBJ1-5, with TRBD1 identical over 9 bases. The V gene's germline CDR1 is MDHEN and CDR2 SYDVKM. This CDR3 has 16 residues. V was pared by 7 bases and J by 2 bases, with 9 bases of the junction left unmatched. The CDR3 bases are TGTGCCAGCATCGGCGAGGGACAGGGTGGCAATCAGCCCCAGCATTTT. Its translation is CASIGEGQGGNQPQHF.

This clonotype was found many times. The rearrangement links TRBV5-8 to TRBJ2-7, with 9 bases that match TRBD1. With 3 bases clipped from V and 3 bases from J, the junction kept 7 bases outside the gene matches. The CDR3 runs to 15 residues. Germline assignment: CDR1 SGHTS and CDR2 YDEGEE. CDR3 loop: CASSWKGQGVYEQYF. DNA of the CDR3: TGTGCCAGCAGCTGGAAGGGACAGGGTGTCTACGAGCAGTACTTC.

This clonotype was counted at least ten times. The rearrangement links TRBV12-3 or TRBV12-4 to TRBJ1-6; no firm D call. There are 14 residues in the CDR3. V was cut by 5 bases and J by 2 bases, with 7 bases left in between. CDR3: CASSQFAYNSPLHF. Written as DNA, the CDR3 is TGTGCCAGCAGTCAATTCGCCTATAATTCACCCCTCCACTTT.

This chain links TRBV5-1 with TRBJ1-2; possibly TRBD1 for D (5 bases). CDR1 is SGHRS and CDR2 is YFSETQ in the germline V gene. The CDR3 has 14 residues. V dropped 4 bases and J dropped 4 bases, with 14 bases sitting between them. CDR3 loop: CASSTAGTSYGYTF. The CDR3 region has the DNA TGCGCCAGCAGCACGGCCGGGACGTCCTATGGCTACACCTTC.

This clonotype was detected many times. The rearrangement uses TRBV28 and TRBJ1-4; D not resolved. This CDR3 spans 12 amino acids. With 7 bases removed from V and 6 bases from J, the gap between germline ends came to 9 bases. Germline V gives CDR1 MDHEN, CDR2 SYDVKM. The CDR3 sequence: CASKPGYEKLFF. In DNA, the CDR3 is TGTGCCAGCAAACCGGGCTATGAAAAACTGTTTTTT.

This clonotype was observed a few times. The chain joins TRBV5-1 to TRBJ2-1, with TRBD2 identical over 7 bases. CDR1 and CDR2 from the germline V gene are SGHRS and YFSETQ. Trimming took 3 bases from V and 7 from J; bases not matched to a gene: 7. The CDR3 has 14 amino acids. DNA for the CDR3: TGCGCCAGCAGCTACAATCCCGGGGGGAATGAGCAGTTCTTC. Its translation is CASSYNPGGNEQFF.

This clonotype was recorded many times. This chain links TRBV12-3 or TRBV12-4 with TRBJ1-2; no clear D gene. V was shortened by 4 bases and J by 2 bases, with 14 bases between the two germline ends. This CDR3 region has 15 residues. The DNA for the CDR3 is TGTGCCAGCAGTTACGCAGGCAGAGCAAACTATGGCTACACCTTC. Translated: CASSYAGRANYGYTF.

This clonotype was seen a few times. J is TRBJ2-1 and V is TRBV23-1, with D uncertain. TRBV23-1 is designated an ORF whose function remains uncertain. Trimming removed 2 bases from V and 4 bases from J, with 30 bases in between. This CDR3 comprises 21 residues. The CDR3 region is CASSQRRAQRNPHVVYNEQFF. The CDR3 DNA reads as TGCGCCAGCAGTCAACGACGGGCTCAGAGGAACCCCCATGTGGTGTACAATGAGCAGTTCTTC.

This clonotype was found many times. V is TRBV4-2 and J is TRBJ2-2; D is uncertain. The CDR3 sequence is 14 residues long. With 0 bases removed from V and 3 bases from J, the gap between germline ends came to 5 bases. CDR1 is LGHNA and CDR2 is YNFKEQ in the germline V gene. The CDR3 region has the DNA TGTGCCAGCAGCCAAGATAGCTACACCGGGGAGCTGTTTTTT. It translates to CASSQDSYTGELFF.

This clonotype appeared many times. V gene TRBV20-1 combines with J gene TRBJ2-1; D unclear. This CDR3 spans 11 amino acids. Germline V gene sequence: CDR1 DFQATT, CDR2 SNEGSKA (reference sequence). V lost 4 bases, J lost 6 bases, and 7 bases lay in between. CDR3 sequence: CSATRTNEQFF. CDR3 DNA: TGCAGTGCTACTAGGACCAATGAGCAGTTCTTC.

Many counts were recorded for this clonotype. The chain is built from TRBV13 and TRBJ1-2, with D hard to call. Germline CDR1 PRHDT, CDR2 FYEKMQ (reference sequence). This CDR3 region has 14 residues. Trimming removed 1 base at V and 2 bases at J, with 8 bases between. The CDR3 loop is CASSLAALNYGYTF. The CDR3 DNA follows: TGTGCCAGCAGCTTAGCGGCCCTAAACTATGGCTACACCTTC.

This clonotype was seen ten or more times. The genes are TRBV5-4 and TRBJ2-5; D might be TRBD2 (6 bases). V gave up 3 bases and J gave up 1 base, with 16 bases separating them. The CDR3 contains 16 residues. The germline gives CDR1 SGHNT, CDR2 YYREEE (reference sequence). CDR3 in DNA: TGTGCCAGCAGCTCCCCGGGAGCGGACCGCCAAGAGACCCAGTACTTC. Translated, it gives CASSSPGADRQETQYF.

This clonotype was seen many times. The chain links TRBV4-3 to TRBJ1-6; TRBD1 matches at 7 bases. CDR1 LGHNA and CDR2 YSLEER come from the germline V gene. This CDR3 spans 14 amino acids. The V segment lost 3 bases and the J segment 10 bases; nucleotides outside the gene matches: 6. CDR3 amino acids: CASSHRGSGSPLHF. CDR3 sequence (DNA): TGCGCCAGCAGCCACAGGGGGAGCGGATCACCCCTCCACTTT.

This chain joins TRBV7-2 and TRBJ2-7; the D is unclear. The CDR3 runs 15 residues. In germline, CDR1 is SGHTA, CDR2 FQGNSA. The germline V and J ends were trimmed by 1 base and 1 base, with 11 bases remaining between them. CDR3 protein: CASSLDRRLSYEQYF. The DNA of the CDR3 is TGTGCCAGCAGCTTAGATCGCAGGTTATCCTACGAGCAGTACTTC.